This entry concerns a single T cell receptor (beta chain). Its antigen is not known. The data derive from a study of vaccination and CD4 T cells after COVID-19. Whole-study results and caveats: Researchers report that 304 of 307 vaccine-specific clones in convalescent patients proved spike mono-reactive.

TCRdb analysed the PCR reads with MiXCR anew, one entry per CDR3 protein. Here the sample spans about 14,000 distinct CDR3 sequences, over 65% being singletons. Trimming left V 5 bases short and J 6 bases short, with 7 bases between. The CDR3 length is 12 residues. Germline V gene data show CDR1 as SGHTA and CDR2 as FQGTGA. The chain has TRBV7-3 and TRBJ2-2; D is unresolved. Sequencing used CD4+ T cells from blood, obtained after SARS-CoV-2 vaccination. The receptor was derived from a human donor who had recovered from COVID-19. The CDR3 nucleotides read TGTGCCAGCAGCCCCTCCCCCGGGGAGCTGTTTTTT. This translates into CASSPSPGELFF.